These 27 T cell receptor beta chains came from one sample sequenced in a study of cytomegalovirus exposure and HLA in healthy donors. PCR involved 60 Vbeta and 13 Jbeta primers. Sequencing used immunoSEQ multiplex PCR; TCRdb keeps in-frame clones, though not all of them. This sample contains tens of thousands of clones. The material sequenced was PBMCs. These receptors originate from a woman between 50 and 59 years old in good health and CMV-seropositive.

V is TRBV20-1 and J is TRBJ2-5; D gene unclear. From germline, CDR1 is DFQATT and CDR2 SNEGSKA (reference sequence). V was pared by 0 bases and J by 5 bases, with 4 bases between. This CDR3 has 11 amino acids. CDR3 sequence reads: CSARDRETQYF. CDR3 DNA sequence: TGCAGTGCTAGAGATCGGGAGACCCAGTACTTC.

The genes are TRBV10-3 and TRBJ1-1; no firm D call. This CDR3 contains 13 residues. The V gene's germline CDR1 is ENHRY and CDR2 SYGVKD. The V gene lost 4 bases and the J gene lost 3 bases, with 9 bases spanning the gap. The CDR3 coding sequence is TGTGCCATCAGTGTTGGGGAGGACACTGAAGCTTTCTTT. It codes for CAISVGEDTEAFF.

The chain is built from TRBV5-1 and TRBJ2-1; 15 nucleotides line up with TRBD2. Germline CDR1 reads SGHRS; CDR2 reads YFSETQ. The junction had 6 bases not matched to a gene; V was cut back by 5 bases and J by 0 bases. The CDR3 contains 18 residues. CDR3 loop: CASRPGTSGGSSYNEQFF. The CDR3 DNA follows: TGCGCCAGCAGGCCCGGGACTAGCGGGGGGTCCTCCTACAATGAGCAGTTCTTC.

The chain recombines TRBV2 with TRBJ2-1; TRBD2 matches 14 bases. Losses at the gene ends were 8 bases for V and 13 bases for J; bases not matched to a gene: 13. This CDR3 is 15 amino acids long. Looked up from germline, CDR1 is SNHLY and CDR2 is FYNNEI. The CDR3 region is CASSATLGTSGSQFF. As DNA, the CDR3 is TGTGCCAGCTCGGCGACCCTGGGGACTAGCGGGAGTCAGTTCTTC.

The V gene is TRBV10-3, the J gene TRBJ2-7; D may be TRBD1 (6 bases). The CDR3 runs 15 residues. Trimming stripped 0 bases from V and 2 bases from J, with 11 bases between. The germline CDR1 and CDR2 sequences are ENHRY and SYGVKD. The CDR3 here is CAISESTGSAYEQYF. CDR3 nucleotide sequence: TGTGCCATCAGTGAGTCCACAGGGTCCGCCTACGAGCAGTACTTC.

The rearrangement links TRBV4-1 to TRBJ1-2; perhaps TRBD1 as D (6 bases). Germline CDR1 and CDR2: MGHRA and YSYEKL. There are 14 residues in the CDR3. Trimming took off 1 base at V and 4 bases at J, with 10 bases between the two ends. The CDR3 DNA reads as TGCGCCAGCAGCCAAGTTTCGACAGGCTATGGCTACACCTTC. It specifies CASSQVSTGYGYTF.

The V and J genes are TRBV5-6 and TRBJ1-5, with D tentatively TRBD1 (6 bases). Germline assignment: CDR1 SGHDT and CDR2 YYEEEE. V was cut by 3 bases and J by 7 bases, with 17 bases left in between. This CDR3 region has 15 residues. CDR3 sequence reads: CASSWGTGSNQPQHF. As DNA, the CDR3 is TGTGCCAGCAGCTGGGGCACAGGGTCAAACCAGCCCCAGCATTTT.

This chain links TRBV7-2 with TRBJ2-1, with no clear D. The CDR3 has 13 residues. Trimming removed 3 bases from V and 9 bases from J, with 12 bases in between. The germline CDR1 and CDR2 sequences are SGHTA and FQGNSA. CDR3 DNA: TGTGCCAGCAGCTTCAACTACCTCGGTGAGCAGTTCTTC. Residues: CASSFNYLGEQFF.

This chain connects TRBV13 to TRBJ1-1, with TRBD1 matching over 8 bases. The CDR3 is 14 amino acids. V shed 6 bases and J 3 bases; nucleotides not matched to a gene: 6. Germline V lookup: CDR1 PRHDT, CDR2 FYEKMQ (reference sequence). The CDR3 sequence is CASSLQGGDTEAFF. In DNA, the CDR3 is TGTGCCAGCAGTTTACAGGGGGGTGACACTGAAGCTTTCTTT.

The chain carries TRBV18 and TRBJ1-2; possible D gene TRBD1, 6 bases. CDR3 length: 14 residues. Trimming took 0 bases from V and 8 from J, leaving 13 bases between them. CDR1 is KGHSH, CDR2 LQKENI, per germline. CDR3 sequence: CASSPPGHHPGYTF. The CDR3, as DNA: TGTGCCAGCTCACCACCGGGACACCACCCAGGCTACACCTTC.

V gene TRBV19 combines with J gene TRBJ1-1; the match to TRBD1 covers 7 bases. This CDR3 has 15 amino acids. V lost 2 bases, J lost 1 base, and 4 bases stayed unmatched. The V gene's germline CDR1 is LNHDA and CDR2 SQIVND (reference sequence). Here the CDR3 DNA reads TGTGCCAGTAGTATACGTGAGGGGGCGAACACTGAAGCTTTCTTT. This sequence encodes CASSIREGANTEAFF.

The V gene is TRBV30, the J gene TRBJ2-3; 9 nucleotides align to TRBD1. The CDR3 consists of 14 residues. V lost 5 bases, J lost 4 bases, and 7 bases stayed unmatched. Germline CDR1 and CDR2: GTSNPN and SVGIG (reference sequence). CDR3 sequence (DNA): TGTGCCTGGCCCTGGACAGGGGAGCCAGATACGCAGTATTTT. Protein: CAWPWTGEPDTQYF.

This sequence joins TRBV9 and TRBJ1-6, with D uncertain. CDR3 size: 15 residues. CDR1 is SGDLS, CDR2 YYNGEE, per germline. Trimming took off 3 bases at V and 0 bases at J, with 7 bases between the two ends. CDR3 sequence (DNA): TGTGCCAGCAGCGCAGGCAGCTCCTATAATTCACCCCTCCACTTT. Its translation: CASSAGSSYNSPLHF.

The rearrangement links TRBV5-1 to TRBJ2-7; the match to TRBD2 covers 10 bases. With V trimmed by 0 bases and J by 3 bases, 3 bases remained unmatched. This CDR3 is 15 amino acids long. Germline lookup yields CDR1 SGHRS and CDR2 YFSETQ. CDR3 bases: TGCGCCAGCAGCTTGGGGACTAGCGGACACTACGAGCAGTACTTC. This translates into CASSLGTSGHYEQYF.

The chain combines TRBV4-2 with TRBJ2-5, with 8 bases that match TRBD2. This CDR3 has 14 residues. Germline CDR1 and CDR2: LGHNA and YNFKEQ. Trimming cost V 6 bases and J 2 bases; bases outside gene matches: 5. The CDR3 DNA follows: TGTGCCAGCAGACGATTAGCGGGACAAGAGACCCAGTACTTC. Its translation: CASRRLAGQETQYF.

V is TRBV28 and J is TRBJ1-5; 8 bases agree with TRBD1. The CDR3 is 15 amino acids. Germline trimming cut 6 bases from V and 3 bases from J; bases unmatched to any gene: 7. Looked up from germline, CDR1 is MDHEN and CDR2 is SYDVKM. The CDR3 bases are TGTGCCAGCAGGCCACAGGGGGTAAACAATCAGCCCCAGCATTTT. It yields the protein CASRPQGVNNQPQHF.

The chain uses TRBV5-1 and TRBJ1-6; 7 nucleotides agree with TRBD1. Germline V gene lookup returns CDR1 SGHRS and CDR2 YFSETQ. There are 13 residues in the CDR3. V trimming: 7 bases; J trimming: 6 bases; junction bases outside the gene matches: 4. This CDR3 is CASGQVSNSPLHF. Here the CDR3 DNA reads TGCGCCAGCGGACAGGTATCTAATTCACCCCTCCACTTT.

This chain connects TRBV7-9 to TRBJ1-3; possible D gene TRBD1, 5 bases. Looked up from germline, CDR1 is SEHNR and CDR2 is FQNEAQ (reference sequence). This CDR3 contains 14 residues. V lost 4 bases, J lost 6 bases, and 13 bases lay in between. CDR3 bases: TGTGCCAGCAGCTCGGGAGGGGTTGCAAACACCATATATTTT. Its translation is CASSSGGVANTIYF.

This chain joins TRBV7-7 and TRBJ2-7; 8 positions match TRBD1. This CDR3 spans 15 amino acids. Trimming took 3 bases from V and 2 from J; bases not matched to a gene: 6. Germline lookup yields CDR1 SSHAT and CDR2 FNYEAQ (reference sequence). The chain's CDR3 is CASSFSQGAAYEQYF. The CDR3 DNA is TGTGCCAGCAGCTTTTCTCAGGGGGCTGCCTACGAGCAGTACTTC. The complete variable domain, with remaining parts taken from reference TRBV7-7 and TRBJ2-7, reads GAGVSQSPRYKVTKRGQDVTLRCDPISSHATLYWYQQALGQGPEFLTYFNYEAQPDKSGLPSDRFSAERPEGSISTLTIQRTEQRDSAMYRCASSFSQGAAYEQYFGPGTRLTVT.

This chain connects TRBV28 to TRBJ1-1; 10 bases fit TRBD1. J lost 3 bases, V lost 6 bases, and 7 bases had no gene match. The CDR3 has 15 amino acids. Per the germline V gene, CDR1 is MDHEN and CDR2 is SYDVKM. CDR3 in DNA: TGTGCCAGCAGGAGGGACAGGGGCCGGGACACTGAAGCTTTCTTT. This encodes CASRRDRGRDTEAFF.

The genes are TRBV4-1 and TRBJ2-7, with 11 bases matching TRBD1. Germline-derived CDR1 and CDR2 are MGHRA and YSYEKL. This CDR3 has 15 residues. V lost 0 bases and J lost 5; bases outside the gene matches: 3. CDR3 coding DNA: TGCGCCAGCAGCCAAGAGGGACAGGGGGACAACGAGCAGTACTTC. Protein: CASSQEGQGDNEQYF.

The chain uses TRBV9 and TRBJ1-6, with 7 positions matching TRBD1. This CDR3 comprises 14 residues. In germline, CDR1 is SGDLS, CDR2 YYNGEE. V trimming: 3 bases; J trimming: 7 bases; junction bases outside the gene matches: 4. The CDR3 region has the DNA TGTGCCAGCAGCGCAACAGGGGAAAATTCACCCCTCCACTTT. Amino acids: CASSATGENSPLHF.

The CDR3 DNA is TGCGCCAGCAGCAGCCGGGACAGGGTTGCTTCACCCCTCCACTTT. Translated: CASSSRDRVASPLHF. The V gene is TRBV5-1, the J gene TRBJ1-6, with 9 nucleotides matching TRBD1. The V and J ends lost 4 bases and 9 bases, in that order; junction bases with no gene match: 8. The germline V gene has CDR1 SGHRS and CDR2 YFSETQ. This CDR3 comprises 15 residues.

The chain recombines TRBV11-2 with TRBJ2-5; TRBD1 agrees at 10 bases. Germline trimming cut 5 bases from V and 2 bases from J; bases unmatched to any gene: 2. In germline, CDR1 is SGHAT, CDR2 FQNNGV. The CDR3 totals 14 residues. CDR3 residues: CASSRGQGQETQYF. In DNA form, the CDR3 reads TGTGCCAGCAGCCGGGGACAGGGGCAAGAGACCCAGTACTTC.

Points on this clone: Mismatch with germline at one junction end may stem from a read error. Other DNA variants within this sample encode the same CDR3. The chain has TRBV6-1 and TRBJ2-2; 8 positions match TRBD1. The germline V gene has CDR1 MNHNS and CDR2 SASEGT. The CDR3 is 14 residues long. CDR3 residues: CASSKTGDTGELFF. In DNA, the CDR3 is TGCGCCAGCAGTAAGACAGGGGACACCGGGGAGCTGTTTTTT.

The J gene is TRBJ1-1, the V gene TRBV30, with D possibly TRBD1 on 6 matching bases. Germline assignment: CDR1 GTSNPN and CDR2 SVGIG (reference sequence). Trimming left V 5 bases short and J 11 bases short, with 15 bases between. There are 11 residues in the CDR3. In nucleotides, the CDR3 is TGTGCCTGGCAGACAGGCCCCGTGGCTTTCTTT. This sequence encodes CAWQTGPVAFF.

This chain connects TRBV19 to TRBJ1-1, with TRBD1 matching over 7 bases. Germline values: CDR1 LNHDA, CDR2 SQIVND (reference sequence). V was clipped by 6 bases and J by 8 bases; unmatched bases: 24. The CDR3 loop spans 18 amino acids. CDR3 protein: CASRRYTPGKGASTEAFF. In DNA form, the CDR3 reads TGTGCCAGTAGGAGATACACCCCGGGGAAGGGGGCTTCCACAGAAGCTTTCTTT. Full variable domain (remainder filled in from reference TRBV19 and TRBJ1-1): DGGITQSPKYLFRKEGQNVTLSCEQNLNHDAMYWYRQDPGQGLRLIYYSQIVNDFQKGDIAEGYSVSREKKESFPLTVTSAQKNPTAFYLCASRRYTPGKGASTEAFFGQGTRLTVV.